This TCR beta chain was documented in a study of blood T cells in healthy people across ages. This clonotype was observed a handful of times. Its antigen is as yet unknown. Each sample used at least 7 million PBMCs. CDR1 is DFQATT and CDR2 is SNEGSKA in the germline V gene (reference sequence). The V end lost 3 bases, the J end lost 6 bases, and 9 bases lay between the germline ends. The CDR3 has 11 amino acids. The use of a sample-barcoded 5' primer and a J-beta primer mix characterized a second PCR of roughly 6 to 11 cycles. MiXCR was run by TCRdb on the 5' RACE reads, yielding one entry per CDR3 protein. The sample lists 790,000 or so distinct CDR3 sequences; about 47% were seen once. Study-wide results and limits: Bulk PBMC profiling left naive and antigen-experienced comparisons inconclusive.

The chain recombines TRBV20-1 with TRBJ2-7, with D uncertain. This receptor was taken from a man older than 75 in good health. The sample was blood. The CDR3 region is CSARRNSEQYF. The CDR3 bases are TGCAGTGCTAGGCGAAACAGCGAGCAGTACTTC.